These T cell receptor beta chains were read from a single sample in a study of shared clonotypes between healthy human individuals. Method: immunoSEQ multiplex PCR; TCRdb's copy keeps in-frame clones and lacks some. The table lists 2 million to 2.5 million clones, approximately 96% of them singletons. Specimen: naive CD4+ T cells sorted from blood. The receptors were gathered from a man between 18 and 29 years old in good health. CDR3s include the opening cysteine and the closing phenylalanine or tryptophan. D genes are given only for firm matches. For some rows the clone size is stated as once, few or many, or as a class when expanded; others skip it.

d_call,j_call,v_call,clone_size,cdr3_nt,cdr3_aa
TRBD1,TRBJ2-5,TRBV2,.,TGTGCCAGCAGTGGACAGGGTATGGAGACCCAGTACTTC,CASSGQGMETQYF
.,TRBJ1-1,TRBV18,.,TGTGCCAGCTCACCAAGCAGGGACACTGAAGCTTTCTTT,CASSPSRDTEAFF
.,TRBJ1-2,TRBV7-9,.,TGTGCCAGCAGCTCATTGGACGCGGACTATGGCTACACCTTC,CASSSLDADYGYTF
.,TRBJ1-5,TRBV4-1,.,TGCGCCAGCAGCCACGGGGACTGGAGCAATCAGCCCCAGCATTTT,CASSHGDWSNQPQHF
TRBD1,TRBJ1-3,TRBV7-2,once,TGTGCCAGCAGCACTACAGGGGCACCAAGGGGAAACACCATATATTTT,CASSTTGAPRGNTIYF
TRBD1,TRBJ2-7,TRBV18,once,TGTGCCAGCTCAGTACAGGGGGCGAACTCCTACGAGCAGTACTTC,CASSVQGANSYEQYF
.,TRBJ1-2,TRBV27,.,TGTGCCAGCAGTTTAAATCGGCTTAATGGCTACACCTTC,CASSLNRLNGYTF
.,TRBJ2-2,TRBV30,.,TGTGCCTGGAGTGTCGGCCGCCCCGGGGAGCTGTTTTTT,CAWSVGRPGELFF
.,TRBJ1-4,TRBV7-9,.,TGTGCCAGCAGCGGATATGCGGTAGCTAATGAAAAACTGTTTTTT,CASSGYAVANEKLFF
TRBD2,TRBJ2-5,TRBV27,.,TGTGCCAGCAAGGGCGGGAGAGGTGAGACCCAGTACTTC,CASKGGRGETQYF
.,TRBJ2-6,TRBV19,.,TGTGCCAGTATTCCCTCTGGGGCCAACGTCCTGACTTTC,CASIPSGANVLTF
TRBD1,TRBJ1-3,TRBV6-1,.,TGTGCCAGCAGGACAGGGGGCATCTCTGGAAACACCATATATTTT,CASRTGGISGNTIYF
.,TRBJ1-4,TRBV18,.,TGTGCCAGCTCACTATCCGGGACGGTAGAAAAACTGTTTTTT,CASSLSGTVEKLFF
.,TRBJ2-6,TRBV27,.,TGTGCCAGCAGTCCCCTCGGACAAGCTGGGGCCAACGTCCTGACTTTC,CASSPLGQAGANVLTF
TRBD1,TRBJ2-2,TRBV5-1,.,TGCGCCAGCAGTTTCGGACAGGCCCCCGGGGAGCTGTTTTTT,CASSFGQAPGELFF
TRBD2,TRBJ2-1,TRBV4-3,.,TGCGCCAGCAGCCAAATTCTCGGACTAGCGGGAGCGGAGGATGAGCAGTTCTTC,CASSQILGLAGAEDEQFF
.,TRBJ2-5,TRBV2,.,TGTGCCAGCAGGGATGATACAGACGGCCAGTACTTC,CASRDDTDGQYF
.,TRBJ2-5,TRBV5-1,.,TGCGCCAGCAGCCCGGGGGGCAGCCAAGAGACCCAGTACTTC,CASSPGGSQETQYF
.,TRBJ2-7,TRBV10-1,.,TGCGCCAGCGCCTCAGCGGCCTCCTACGAGCAGTACTTC,CASASAASYEQYF
.,TRBJ2-1,TRBV18,.,TGTGCCAGCTCACCCGGACAGTACAATGAGCAGTTCTTC,CASSPGQYNEQFF
.,TRBJ2-1,TRBV15,.,TGTGCCACCAGCGGCCGGCTATTATACAATGAGCAGTTCTTC,CATSGRLLYNEQFF
.,TRBJ2-3,TRBV5-1,.,TGCGCCAGCAGCTTGGATTGGGGACTGGTCACAGATACGCAGTATTTT,CASSLDWGLVTDTQYF
.,TRBJ2-3,TRBV10-3,.,TGTGCCATCAGTGAGGACCCAAGAGATACGCAGTATTTT,CAISEDPRDTQYF
.,TRBJ1-1,TRBV30,.,TGTGCCTGGACGCCAGGGCCGGGACGTGGAGCTTTCTTT,CAWTPGPGRGAFF
.,TRBJ2-6,TRBV19,few,TGTGCCAGTCGGGGTTCTGGGGCCAACGTCCTGACTTTC,CASRGSGANVLTF
.,TRBJ1-2,TRBV6-5,.,TGTGCCAGCATCCCCAGCGATAGGAACTATGGCTACACCTTC,CASIPSDRNYGYTF
TRBD1,TRBJ2-1,TRBV7-9,.,TGTGCCAGCAGCTCCCCCGGACACAGGGGGCTCAATGAGCAGTTCTTC,CASSSPGHRGLNEQFF
.,TRBJ2-7,TRBV30,.,TGTGCCTGGAGTACTGGGACGGGTCTCGAGCAGTACTTC,CAWSTGTGLEQYF
TRBD1,TRBJ2-5,TRBV7-2,once,TGTGCCAGCAGCTTACCGGGACAGGGGTCCGAGACCCAGTACTTC,CASSLPGQGSETQYF
TRBD1,TRBJ1-2,TRBV5-4,once,TGTGCCAGCAGCGCCCGACAGGGGGATAACTATGGCTACACCTTC,CASSARQGDNYGYTF
.,TRBJ2-5,TRBV5-6,.,TGTGCCAGCAGCTTGTTCGAGAAAGGAGAGACCCAGTACTTC,CASSLFEKGETQYF
.,TRBJ1-1,TRBV7-8,.,TGTGCCAGCAGCTCCCAACAGGAGCTCGAAGCTTTCTTT,CASSSQQELEAFF
.,TRBJ1-6,TRBV7-9,.,TGTGCCAGCAGCCGTGCTCAACAGGGAAATAATTCACCCCTCCACTTT,CASSRAQQGNNSPLHF
.,TRBJ2-1,TRBV4-3,.,TGCGCCAGCAGCCAAGAGGGCGACTCGGCCAATGAGCAGTTCTTC,CASSQEGDSANEQFF
.,TRBJ2-3,TRBV6-1,once,TGTGCCAGCAAGCTGGGACGGAGCACAGATACGCAGTATTTT,CASKLGRSTDTQYF
TRBD1,TRBJ2-2,TRBV5-6,.,TGTGCCAGCAGCAGGGGACAGGGGGTTACCGGGGAGCTGTTTTTT,CASSRGQGVTGELFF
TRBD1,TRBJ1-2,TRBV7-9,once,TGTGCCAGCAGCCATTACCGGGACAGGGAAGGCGGCTACACCTTC,CASSHYRDREGGYTF
.,TRBJ2-3,TRBV5-1,once,TGCGCCAGCAGCTTGGGGGACGTGGTGGCCCCCGGCACAGATACGCAGTATTTT,CASSLGDVVAPGTDTQYF
.,TRBJ1-5,TRBV5-6,.,TGTGCCAGCAGCTTGGTATCCAGGGCCGAGTCCCAGCATTTT,CASSLVSRAESQHF
TRBD1,TRBJ1-5,TRBV28,.,TGTGCCAGCAGTTTAACCGACAGGGAGAATCAGCCCCAGCATTTT,CASSLTDRENQPQHF
.,TRBJ1-2,TRBV11-2,.,TGTGCCAGCAGCTTAGGGGTCCGGGACAAAAGCTATGGCTACACCTTC,CASSLGVRDKSYGYTF
.,TRBJ2-1,TRBV29-1,.,TGCAGCGTTATTCGGTTCGGCTCCCAAAGCAATGAGCAGTTCTTC,CSVIRFGSQSNEQFF
TRBD1,TRBJ1-3,TRBV29-1,.,TGCAGCGTTGAAGAACCGGGACAGGGGTATCGAAACACCATATATTTT,CSVEEPGQGYRNTIYF
TRBD2,TRBJ2-2,TRBV5-4,.,TGTGCCAGCAGCTTACCCCAGCGGGGGAACACCGGGGAGCTGTTTTTT,CASSLPQRGNTGELFF
.,TRBJ2-5,TRBV5-1,.,TGCGCCAGCAGCTTGAGCAGCAGGGGACAAGAGACCCAGTACTTC,CASSLSSRGQETQYF
.,TRBJ1-1,TRBV19,.,TGTGCCAGTAGTTTGATCCCCCCGGCAACTGAAGCTTTCTTT,CASSLIPPATEAFF
TRBD1,TRBJ1-2,TRBV28,.,TGTGCCAGCAGTTATAGGACAGGGGTAGGCTACACCTTC,CASSYRTGVGYTF
.,TRBJ1-1,TRBV5-1,.,TGCGCCAGCAGCTTGGCCCCCAGTTTGAACACTGAAGCTTTCTTT,CASSLAPSLNTEAFF
TRBD1,TRBJ2-5,TRBV30,.,TGTGCCTGGAGTGTAGGGACAGGGCCAGTAGAGACCCAGTACTTC,CAWSVGTGPVETQYF
.,TRBJ1-5,TRBV30,.,TGTGCCTGGAGTGCGGGGGGAGATCAGCCCCAGCATTTT,CAWSAGGDQPQHF
.,TRBJ1-5,TRBV5-1,.,TGCGCCAGCAGCTTGGACGCCAAACCTAATCAGCCCCAGCATTTT,CASSLDAKPNQPQHF
.,TRBJ2-4,TRBV5-4,.,TGTGCCAGCGCCACCCCCGGCACAAGGGATTTAACCAAAAACATTCAGTACTTC,CASATPGTRDLTKNIQYF
.,TRBJ1-1,TRBV7-2,.,TGTGCCAGCAGCTTACCAAGGAACATGGGCACTGAAGCTTTCTTT,CASSLPRNMGTEAFF
TRBD2,TRBJ2-1,TRBV4-3,.,TGCGCCAGCAGCCAAGACCTATGGACTAGCGGGATTAGCGATGAGCAGTTCTTC,CASSQDLWTSGISDEQFF
TRBD2,TRBJ2-3,TRBV27,.,TGTGCCAGCAGGGACGGACTAGCGGGAGTGGATACGCAGTATTTT,CASRDGLAGVDTQYF
.,TRBJ1-4,TRBV4-2,.,TGTGCCAGCAGCCAAGGGAGGGGCCTTGTGGCTAATGAAAAACTGTTTTTT,CASSQGRGLVANEKLFF